A single T cell receptor (beta chain) is shown here with its context. The target antigen is unknown. Repertoires were generated with immunoSEQ multiplex PCR, while TCRdb's copy carries only in-frame clones and drops some. This sample has fewer than 30,000 clones, with about 86% found just once. Dosing: nivolumab 3 mg/kg IV, weeks 1, 4, 7, 10, then every two weeks to week 26. These data come from a study of ipilimumab plus nivolumab after autologous stem cell transplantation. About the study: Typical patient got roughly 5 ipilimumab doses and about eight nivolumab doses (median).

Notes on the study in general: The authors say TCR, Treg and microbiome findings warrant further study.

Germline V gene data show CDR1 as SGHKS and CDR2 as YYEKEE (reference sequence). The CDR3 runs 15 residues. Trimming took off 2 bases at V and 5 bases at J, with 17 bases between the two ends. The sample in question was PBMCs, obtained in a trial of ipilimumab plus nivolumab as post-transplant consolidation. This receptor was taken from a male donor with diffuse large B-cell lymphoma. V gene TRBV5-5 combines with J gene TRBJ2-7; D is possibly TRBD1 (5 bases). The CDR3 spells CASSLDQGHYNEQYF. The CDR3 DNA sequence: TGTGCCAGCAGCTTAGATCAGGGCCACTACAACGAGCAGTACTTC.